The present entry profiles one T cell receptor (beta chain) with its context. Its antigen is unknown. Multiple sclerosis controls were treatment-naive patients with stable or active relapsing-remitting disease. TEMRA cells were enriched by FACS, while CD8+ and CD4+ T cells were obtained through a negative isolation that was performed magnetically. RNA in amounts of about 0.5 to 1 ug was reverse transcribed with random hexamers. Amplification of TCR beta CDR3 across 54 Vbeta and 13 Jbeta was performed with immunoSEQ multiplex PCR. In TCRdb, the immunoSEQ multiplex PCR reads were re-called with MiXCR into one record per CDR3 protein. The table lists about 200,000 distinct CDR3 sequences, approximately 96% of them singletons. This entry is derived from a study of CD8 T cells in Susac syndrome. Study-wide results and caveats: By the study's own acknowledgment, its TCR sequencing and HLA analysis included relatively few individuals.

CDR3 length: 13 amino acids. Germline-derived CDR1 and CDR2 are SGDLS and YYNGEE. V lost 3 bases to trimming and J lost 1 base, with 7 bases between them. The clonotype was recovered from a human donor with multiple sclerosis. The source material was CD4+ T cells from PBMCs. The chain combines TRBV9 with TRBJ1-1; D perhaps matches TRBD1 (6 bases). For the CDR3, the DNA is TGTGCCAGCAGCGCGACAGGGAACACTGAAGCTTTCTTT. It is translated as CASSATGNTEAFF. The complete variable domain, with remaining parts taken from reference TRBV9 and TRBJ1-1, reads DSGVTQTPKHLITATGQRVTLRCSPRSGDLSVYWYQQSLDQGLQFLIQYYNGEERAKGNILERFSAQQFPDLHSELNLSSLELGDSALYFCASSATGNTEAFFGQGTRLTVV.